The rows below give T cell receptor beta chains drawn from one sample of a study of blood T cells in healthy people across ages. TCRdb analysed the 5' RACE reads with MiXCR anew, one entry per CDR3 protein. In the table there are hundreds of thousands of distinct CDR3 sequences, about 24% of which are singletons. The data were also submitted as part of a second study, on T cells of mothers and their children.

Material for sequencing was blood. Receptor source: a boy aged 5-17 years in good health. Each CDR3 is given with its conserved first and last residue.

v_call	j_call	cdr3_aa
TRBV20-1	TRBJ2-1	CSAPGQGHRSSYNEQFF
TRBV7-8	TRBJ2-3	CTSMALAIADTQYF
TRBV29-1	TRBJ2-3	CSVEDLGGPTLDTQYF
TRBV7-8	TRBJ2-5	CASSGYRDRGQRYQETQYF
TRBV20-1	TRBJ1-4	CSARGTGFNEKLFF
TRBV29-1	TRBJ1-2	CSVMGRQGLNYGYTF
TRBV29-1	TRBJ1-2	CSVDAGPYGYTF
TRBV15	NA	CATSREGTSGGNEQFF
TRBV28	TRBJ2-4	CASSASLAKNIQYF
TRBV7-9	TRBJ2-2	CASMRPGQGDTGELFF
TRBV20-1	TRBJ2-5	CSARWGEYQETQYF